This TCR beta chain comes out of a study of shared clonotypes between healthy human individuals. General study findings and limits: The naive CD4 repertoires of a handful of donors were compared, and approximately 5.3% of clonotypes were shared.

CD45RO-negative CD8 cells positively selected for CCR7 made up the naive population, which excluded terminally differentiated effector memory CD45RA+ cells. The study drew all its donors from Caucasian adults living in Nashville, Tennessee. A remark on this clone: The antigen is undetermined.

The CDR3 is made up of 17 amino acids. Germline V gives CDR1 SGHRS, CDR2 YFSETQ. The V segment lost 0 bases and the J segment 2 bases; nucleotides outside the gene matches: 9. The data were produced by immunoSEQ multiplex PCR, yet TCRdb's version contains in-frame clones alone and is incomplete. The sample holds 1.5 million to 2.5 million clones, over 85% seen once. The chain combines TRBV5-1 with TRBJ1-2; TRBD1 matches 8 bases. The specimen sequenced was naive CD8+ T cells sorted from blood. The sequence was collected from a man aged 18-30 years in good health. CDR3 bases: TGCGCCAGCAGCTTGGCCTTTTCAGGGGGCAGCAACTATGGCTACACCTTC. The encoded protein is CASSLAFSGGSNYGYTF.